The rows below give T cell receptor beta chains drawn from one sample of a study of blood T cell repertoires in COVID-19. The data were produced by immunoSEQ multiplex PCR, yet TCRdb's version contains in-frame clones alone and is incomplete. The sample includes about 52,000 clones, 85% to 90% of them seen just once. Sequences were obtained from peripheral blood. Every receptor here comes from a man aged 70-80 years with acute or convalescent COVID-19. The CDR3 runs from the conserved cysteine through the conserved F or W. The size of a clone is reported for some rows only, either as once, few or many, or as a class for expanded clones.

v_call	j_call	clone_size	cdr3_aa
TRBV4-1	TRBJ2-1	-	CASSRGLAGGPGYEQFF
TRBV16	TRBJ1-6	-	CASSQSIQGNSPLHF
TRBV4-3	TRBJ2-5	few	CASSQGGTSEGGTQYF
TRBV5-1	TRBJ2-7	-	CASSLALDPSQGEQYF
TRBV6-2/TRBV6-3	TRBJ2-5	-	CASSYPQYLETQYF
TRBV4-1	TRBJ2-3	-	CASNRGLAVADTQYF
TRBV5-6	TRBJ2-1	-	CASTFDRSYNEQFF
TRBV10-1	TRBJ2-1	once	CARTSGSIDNEQFF
TRBV29-1	TRBJ2-7	-	CSVQDYSYEQYF
TRBV5-4	TRBJ2-7	-	CASSLGADQTYEQYF
TRBV11-1	TRBJ2-5	-	CASSPTGQETQYF
TRBV9	TRBJ1-1	-	CASSGPGQKAFF
TRBV4-3	TRBJ2-7	-	CASSQKAQGAGYEQYF
TRBV19	TRBJ1-2	-	CASSIDFRGFTGYTF
TRBV12-3/TRBV12-4	TRBJ1-1	-	CASSSQGATEAFF
TRBV25-1	TRBJ1-5	-	CASSEWGGPNQPQHF
TRBV5-1	TRBJ1-2	-	CASSSPGDGYTF
TRBV7-9	TRBJ1-3	-	CASTSPVPNSGNTIYF
TRBV12-3/TRBV12-4	TRBJ2-2	-	CASSTGAGELFF
TRBV7-6	TRBJ1-5	-	CASSSRDNQPQHF
TRBV30	TRBJ1-2	-	CAWTSGTGVHGYTF
TRBV2	TRBJ2-3	-	CASRGTVVDTQYF
TRBV11-2	TRBJ2-7	-	CASSFSGGPYEQYF
TRBV30	TRBJ1-1	-	CAWSVRRGYRGSEAFF
TRBV13	TRBJ1-5	-	CASSLTGQGRQPQHF
TRBV4-1	TRBJ2-5	-	CASSQSQGGRRETQYF
TRBV6-5	TRBJ2-1	-	CASKPRTASYNEQFF
TRBV3-1/TRBV3-2	TRBJ1-1	-	CASSQGPGDTEAFF
TRBV4-3	TRBJ2-7	-	CASSQEGTTSVNYEQYF
TRBV9	TRBJ2-5	-	CASSVEPGQGKTQYF
TRBV9	TRBJ1-2	once	CASSVDSGRGSYPDGYTF
TRBV3-1/TRBV3-2	TRBJ2-6	-	CASSRGQPYSGANVLTF
TRBV29-1	TRBJ1-1	once	CSVVLSVNTEAFF
TRBV19	TRBJ2-5	-	CASSSTSGGPETQYF
TRBV4-2	TRBJ2-2	few	CASSQDKAGANTGELFF
TRBV7-3	TRBJ1-6	-	CASSLEGSYGSPLHF
TRBV10-3	TRBJ1-1	-	CAIRSGTGEGTEAFF
TRBV6-5	TRBJ1-2	-	CASNSESGTGASYF
TRBV7-3	TRBJ1-2	-	CASSARRGTEQGYTF
TRBV15	TRBJ1-1	-	CATSSLMTGAEAFF
TRBV19	TRBJ1-5	-	CASSATGEGGQPQHF
TRBV15	TRBJ1-1	-	CATSRPIQGTEAFF